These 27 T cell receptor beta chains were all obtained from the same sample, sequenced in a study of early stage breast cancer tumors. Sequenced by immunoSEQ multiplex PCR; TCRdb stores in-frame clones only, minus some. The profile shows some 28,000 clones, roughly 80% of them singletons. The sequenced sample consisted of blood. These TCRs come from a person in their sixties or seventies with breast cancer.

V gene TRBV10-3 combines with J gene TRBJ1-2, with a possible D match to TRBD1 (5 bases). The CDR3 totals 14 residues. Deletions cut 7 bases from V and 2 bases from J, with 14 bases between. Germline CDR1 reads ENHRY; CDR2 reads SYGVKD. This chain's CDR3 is CAINTQAANYGYTF. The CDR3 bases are TGTGCCATCAATACACAGGCAGCGAACTATGGCTACACCTTC.

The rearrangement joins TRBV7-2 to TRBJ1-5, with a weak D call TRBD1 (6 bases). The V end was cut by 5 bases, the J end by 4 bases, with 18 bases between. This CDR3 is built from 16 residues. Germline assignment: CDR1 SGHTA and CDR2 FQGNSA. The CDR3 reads CASSHGRDITNQPQHF. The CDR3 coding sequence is TGTGCCAGCAGCCACGGCCGGGACATTACGAATCAGCCCCAGCATTTT.

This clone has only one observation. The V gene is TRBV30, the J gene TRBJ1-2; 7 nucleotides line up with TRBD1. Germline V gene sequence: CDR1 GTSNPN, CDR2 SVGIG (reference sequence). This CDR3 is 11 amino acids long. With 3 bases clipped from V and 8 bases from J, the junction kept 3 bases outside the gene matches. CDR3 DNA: TGTGCCTGGAGCGAGGGGGCGGGCTACACCTTC. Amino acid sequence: CAWSEGAGYTF. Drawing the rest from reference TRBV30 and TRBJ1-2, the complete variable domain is SQTIHQWPATLVQPVGSPLSLECTVEGTSNPNLYWYRQAAGRGLQLLFYSVGIGQISSEVPQNLSASRPQDRQFILSSKKLLLSDSGFYLCAWSEGAGYTFGSGTRLTVV.

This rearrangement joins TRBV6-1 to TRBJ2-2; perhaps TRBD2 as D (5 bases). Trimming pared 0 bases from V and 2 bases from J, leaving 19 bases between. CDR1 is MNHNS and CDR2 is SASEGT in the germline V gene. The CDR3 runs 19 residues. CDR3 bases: TGTGCCAGCAGTGAAGCAGCGGCAGCCGCCCAACGAAACACCGGGGAGCTGTTTTTT. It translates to CASSEAAAAAQRNTGELFF.

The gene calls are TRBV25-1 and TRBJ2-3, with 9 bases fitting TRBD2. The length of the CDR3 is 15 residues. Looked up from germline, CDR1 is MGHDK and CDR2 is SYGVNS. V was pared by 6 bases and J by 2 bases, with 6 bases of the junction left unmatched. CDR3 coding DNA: TGTGCCAGCAGCAGTCTAGCGGGATACACAGATACGCAGTATTTT. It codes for CASSSLAGYTDTQYF.

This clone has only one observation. CDR3 nucleotides: TGTGCCAGCAGCTGGAGAGCGGGATTGGGCGGTAACGGGGAGCTGTTTTTT. Protein: CASSWRAGLGGNGELFF. The gene calls are TRBV7-6 and TRBJ2-2, with 7 bases aligning to TRBD2. This CDR3 is 17 amino acids long. CDR1 is SGHVS, CDR2 FNYEAQ, per germline. V gave up 4 bases and J gave up 7 bases; unmatched junction bases: 15.

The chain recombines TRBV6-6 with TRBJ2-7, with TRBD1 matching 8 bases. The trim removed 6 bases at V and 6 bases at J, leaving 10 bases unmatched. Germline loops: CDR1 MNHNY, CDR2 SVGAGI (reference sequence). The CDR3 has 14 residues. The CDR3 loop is CASSKAPDRAEQYF. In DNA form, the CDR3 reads TGTGCCAGCAGCAAAGCCCCGGACAGGGCCGAGCAGTACTTC.

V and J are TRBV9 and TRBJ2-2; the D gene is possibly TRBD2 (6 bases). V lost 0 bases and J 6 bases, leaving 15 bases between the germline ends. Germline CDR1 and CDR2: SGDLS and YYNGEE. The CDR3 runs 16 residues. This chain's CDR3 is CASSVGWGGGAGELFF. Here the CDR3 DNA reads TGTGCCAGCAGCGTAGGGTGGGGAGGAGGCGCCGGGGAGCTGTTTTTT.

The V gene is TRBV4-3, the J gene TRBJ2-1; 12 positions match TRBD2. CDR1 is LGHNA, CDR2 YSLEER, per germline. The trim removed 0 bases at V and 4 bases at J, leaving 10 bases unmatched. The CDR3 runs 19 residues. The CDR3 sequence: CASSQDTRLAGGPYNEQFF. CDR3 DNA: TGCGCCAGCAGCCAAGATACGCGGCTAGCGGGAGGGCCGTACAATGAGCAGTTCTTC.

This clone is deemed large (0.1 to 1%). CDR3 coding DNA: TGTGCCAGCAGCTTTTTACCCGGTGGCTTCAGGGGCTACACCTTC. This translates into CASSFLPGGFRGYTF. The chain recombines TRBV11-2 with TRBJ1-2; D is unclear. The CDR3 is 15 residues long. The germline CDR1 and CDR2 sequences are SGHAT and FQNNGV. V lost 3 bases, J lost 8 bases, and 19 bases lay in between. The full variable domain, completed using reference TRBV11-2 and TRBJ1-2, is EAGVAQSPRYKIIEKRQSVAFWCNPISGHATLYWYQQILGQGPKLLIQFQNNGVVDDSQLPKDRFSAERLKGVDSTLKIQPAKLEDSAVYLCASSFLPGGFRGYTFGSGTRLTVV.

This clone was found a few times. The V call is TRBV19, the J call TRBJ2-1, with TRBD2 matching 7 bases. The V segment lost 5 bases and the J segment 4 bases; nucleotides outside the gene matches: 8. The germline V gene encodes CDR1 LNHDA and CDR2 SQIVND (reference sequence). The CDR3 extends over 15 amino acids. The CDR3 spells CASSSDGRPYNEQFF. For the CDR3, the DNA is TGTGCCAGTAGTTCGGACGGGAGGCCTTACAATGAGCAGTTCTTC. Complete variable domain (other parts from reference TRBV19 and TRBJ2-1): DGGITQSPKYLFRKEGQNVTLSCEQNLNHDAMYWYRQDPGQGLRLIYYSQIVNDFQKGDIAEGYSVSREKKESFPLTVTSAQKNPTAFYLCASSSDGRPYNEQFFGPGTRLTVL.

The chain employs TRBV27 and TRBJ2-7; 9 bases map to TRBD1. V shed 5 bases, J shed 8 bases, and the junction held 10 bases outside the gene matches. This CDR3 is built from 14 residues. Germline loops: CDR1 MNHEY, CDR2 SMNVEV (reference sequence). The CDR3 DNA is TGTGCCAGCAGTAGGCCGGGACAGGGACATAAGCAGTACTTC. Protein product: CASSRPGQGHKQYF.

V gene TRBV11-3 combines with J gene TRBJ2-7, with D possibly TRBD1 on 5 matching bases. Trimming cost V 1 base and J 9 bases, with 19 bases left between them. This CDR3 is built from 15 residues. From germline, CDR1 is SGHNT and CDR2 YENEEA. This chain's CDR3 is CASSLVLGHPQGQYF. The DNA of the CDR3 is TGTGCCAGCAGCTTAGTCCTCGGACACCCCCAGGGGCAGTACTTC.

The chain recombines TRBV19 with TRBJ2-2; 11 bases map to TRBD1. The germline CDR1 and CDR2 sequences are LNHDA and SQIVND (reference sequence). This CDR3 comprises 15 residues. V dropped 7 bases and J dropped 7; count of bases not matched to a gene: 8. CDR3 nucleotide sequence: TGTGCCAGTATAACCCGGGACAGGGGGATCGGGGAGCTGTTTTTT. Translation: CASITRDRGIGELFF.

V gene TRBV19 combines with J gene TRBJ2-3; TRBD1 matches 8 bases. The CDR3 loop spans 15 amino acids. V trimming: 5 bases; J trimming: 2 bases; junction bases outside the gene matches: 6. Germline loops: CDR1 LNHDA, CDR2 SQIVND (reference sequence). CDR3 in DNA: TGTGCCAGTAGTCCAGGGGGACAGGTCACAGATACGCAGTATTTT. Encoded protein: CASSPGGQVTDTQYF.

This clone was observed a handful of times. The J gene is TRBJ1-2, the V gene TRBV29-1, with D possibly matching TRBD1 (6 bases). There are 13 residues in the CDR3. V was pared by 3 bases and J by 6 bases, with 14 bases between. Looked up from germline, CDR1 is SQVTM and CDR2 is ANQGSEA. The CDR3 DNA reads TGCAGCGTTGACCCACAGGGAAAGGATGGCTACACCTTC. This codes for CSVDPQGKDGYTF.

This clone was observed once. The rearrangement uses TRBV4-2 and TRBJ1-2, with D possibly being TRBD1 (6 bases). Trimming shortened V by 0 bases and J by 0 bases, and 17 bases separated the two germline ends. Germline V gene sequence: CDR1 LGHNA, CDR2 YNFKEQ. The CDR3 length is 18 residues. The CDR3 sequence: CASSQDGPNYRANYGYTF. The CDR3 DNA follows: TGTGCCAGCAGCCAAGATGGACCAAACTACAGGGCTAACTATGGCTACACCTTC.

This CDR3 is CASSPQGTRTGELFF. The CDR3, as DNA: TGTGCCAGCTCACCACAGGGGACTCGTACCGGGGAGCTGTTTTTT. This rearrangement joins TRBV18 to TRBJ2-2, with D tentatively TRBD2 (6 bases). Germline V gives CDR1 KGHSH, CDR2 LQKENI. The CDR3 loop spans 15 amino acids. The germline V and J ends were trimmed by 1 base and 5 bases, with 11 bases remaining between them.

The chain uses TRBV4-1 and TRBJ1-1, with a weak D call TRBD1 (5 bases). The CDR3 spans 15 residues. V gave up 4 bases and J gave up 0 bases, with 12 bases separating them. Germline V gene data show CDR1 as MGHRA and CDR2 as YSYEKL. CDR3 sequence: CASSLPQGMNTEAFF. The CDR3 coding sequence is TGCGCCAGCAGCCTCCCTCAGGGTATGAACACTGAAGCTTTCTTT.

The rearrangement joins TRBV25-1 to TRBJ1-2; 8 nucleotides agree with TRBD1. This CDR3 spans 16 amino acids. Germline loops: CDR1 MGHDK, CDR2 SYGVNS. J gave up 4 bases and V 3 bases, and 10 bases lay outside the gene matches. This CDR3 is CASSDQGALVTYGYTF. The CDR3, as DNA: TGTGCCAGCAGTGACCAGGGGGCGTTGGTTACCTATGGCTACACCTTC.

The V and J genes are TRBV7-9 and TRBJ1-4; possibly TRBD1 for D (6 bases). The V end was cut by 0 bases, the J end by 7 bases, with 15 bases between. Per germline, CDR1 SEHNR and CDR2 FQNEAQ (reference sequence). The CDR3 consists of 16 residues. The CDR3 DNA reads TGTGCCAGCAGCTTAGCTACAGGGAGGGCTTTTGAAAAACTGTTTTTT. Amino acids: CASSLATGRAFEKLFF.

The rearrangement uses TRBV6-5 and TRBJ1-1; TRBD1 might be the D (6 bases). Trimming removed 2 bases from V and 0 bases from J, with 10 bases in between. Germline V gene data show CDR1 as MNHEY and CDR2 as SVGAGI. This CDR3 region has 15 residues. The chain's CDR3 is CASSYGQRLNTEAFF. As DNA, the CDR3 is TGTGCCAGCAGTTACGGACAGAGATTGAACACTGAAGCTTTCTTT.

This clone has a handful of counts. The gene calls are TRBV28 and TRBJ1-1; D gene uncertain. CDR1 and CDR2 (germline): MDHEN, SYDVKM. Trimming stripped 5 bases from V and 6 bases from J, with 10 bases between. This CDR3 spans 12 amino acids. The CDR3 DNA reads TGTGCCAGCAGTACAGCCGGGGCTGAAGCTTTCTTT. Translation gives CASSTAGAEAFF. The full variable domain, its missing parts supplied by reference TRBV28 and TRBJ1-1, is DVKVTQSSRYLVKRTGEKVFLECVQDMDHENMFWYRQDPGLGLRLIYFSYDVKMKEKGDIPEGYSVSREKKERFSLILESASTNQTSMYLCASSTAGAEAFFGQGTRLTVV.

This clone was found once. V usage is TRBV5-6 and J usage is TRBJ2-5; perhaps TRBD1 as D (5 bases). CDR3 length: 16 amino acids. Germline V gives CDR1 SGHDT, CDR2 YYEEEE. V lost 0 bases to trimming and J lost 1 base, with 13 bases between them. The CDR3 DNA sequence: TGTGCCAGCAGCTTGGGGATGGGCAGGGCCCAAGAGACCCAGTACTTC. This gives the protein CASSLGMGRAQETQYF.

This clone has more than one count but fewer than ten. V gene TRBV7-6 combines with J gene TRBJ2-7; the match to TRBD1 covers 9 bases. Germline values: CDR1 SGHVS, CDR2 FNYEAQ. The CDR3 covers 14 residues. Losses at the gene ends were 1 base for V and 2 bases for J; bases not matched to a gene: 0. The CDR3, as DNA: TGTGCCAGCAGCTTAGGACAGGGGGCCTACGAGCAGTACTTC. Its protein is CASSLGQGAYEQYF.

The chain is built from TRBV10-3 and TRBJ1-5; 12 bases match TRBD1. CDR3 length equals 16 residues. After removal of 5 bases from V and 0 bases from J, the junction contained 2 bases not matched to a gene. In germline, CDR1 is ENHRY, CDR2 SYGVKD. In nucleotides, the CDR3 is TGTGCCATCAGTATGGGACAGGGGGCTAGCAATCAGCCCCAGCATTTT. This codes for CAISMGQGASNQPQHF.

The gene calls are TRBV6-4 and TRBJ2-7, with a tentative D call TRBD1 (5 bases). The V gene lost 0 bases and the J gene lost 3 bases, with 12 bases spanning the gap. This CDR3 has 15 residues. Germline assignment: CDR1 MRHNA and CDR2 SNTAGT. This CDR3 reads CASSDSGRVGYEQYF. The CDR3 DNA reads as TGTGCCAGCAGTGACTCGGGCAGGGTAGGCTACGAGCAGTACTTC.